This entry concerns a single TCR beta chain. No cognate antigen has been identified for it. No base quality information exists; no much larger clone differs at one position. The immunoSEQ Assay was used to sequence TCRbeta CDR3 regions. After extraction, genomic DNA underwent amplification by bias-controlled multiplex PCR, followed by high-throughput sequencing. Per the original workflow: To quantify the absolute abundance of every unique TCRbeta CDR3 region, sequences were collapsed and filtered. T cell fraction was estimated by normalization of TCRbeta template counts to usable DNA, with usable DNA being measured through amplification of reference genes present in all nucleated cells. Repertoire TCRs were annotated as SARS-CoV-2-specific by exact matching of V gene, CDR3 amino acid sequence and J gene to a known reactive TCR set. The reference SARS-CoV-2 TCR set was obtained from MIRA and was filtered for enrichment in COVID-19-positive ImmuneCODE repertoires, whereby public or cross-reactive TCRs were removed. Using the MIRA antigens, annotated TCRs were further analysed by specific ORF or by position within an ORF. Breadth was defined as the number of annotated unique rearrangements divided by the total number of unique productive rearrangements, and depth was defined as the summed frequency of the annotated unique rearrangements. Two-sided Wilcoxon rank-sum tests were applied when comparing TCR breadth between groups. TCRdb holds this immuneACCESS table with in-frame rearrangements only. Some clones are missing; in checked studies, unresolved V genes explain under half, and the rest has no known cause. The V and J calls and clone size were taken over from that table, and D and trimming were inferred from the DNA. The sample data list roughly 380,000 clones, and around 92% of these were observed just once. Of the sample, 3.5% to 4.5% falls within the top ten clones.

These data belong to a study of Ad26.COV2.S vaccination and SARS-CoV-2 variants listed by TCRdb under 2021. Regarding the complete study: The specificity and breadth of SARS-CoV-2-reactive T cell receptors after Ad26.COV2.S vaccination were assessed by TCRbeta repertoire sequencing. A total of some 30 samples were included in the TCR-sequenced set, comprising roughly 19 Ad26.COV2.S vaccine recipients, 5 placebo recipients and 8 SARS-CoV-2 convalescent individuals.

The CDR3 starts with the cysteine, ends with the phenylalanine, and has 15 residues. This entry keeps only the CDR3 DNA: 45 bases, framed from base 1. Trimming removed 6 bases from V and 1 base from J; the gene matches leave 8 bases unexplained. As encoded in the germline V gene (reference sequence), CDR1 is MNHNY while CDR2 is SVGAGI. The study at large found these results: Compared with placebo recipients, Ad26.COV2.S recipients showed higher spike-specific TCR breadth (P = 0.0014). Substantial breadth of spike-specific CD8+ and CD4+ T cell responses was reported after vaccination. The authors noted that the TCR breadth and depth analyses may have underestimated total T cell responses. Vaccine and placebo recipients had similar non-spike TCR breadth, a finding consistent with the vaccine containing only spike.

The sample's time point label is to be understood as: individuals recovered from natural SARS-CoV-2 infection. The sequences come from peripheral blood, collected after recovery from COVID-19. The receptor comes from a human donor who had recovered from COVID-19. The V and J segments used are TRBV6-6 and TRBJ1-2; 7 central nucleotides agree with TRBD1. The CDR3 is CASRNLGQINYGYTF. The sequence in DNA is TGTGCCAGCAGAAATTTGGGACAGATTAACTATGGCTACACCTTC.